The next 25 T cell receptor beta chains were all read from a single sample in a study of identical twins. From the 5' RACE reads, TCRdb called clonotypes with MiXCR, one entry per CDR3 protein. The table has hundreds of thousands of distinct CDR3 sequences, roughly 10% seen once. The sample comprised memory (CD45RO+) T cells sorted from blood. Receptors originate from a woman between 18 and 29 years old in good health.

This clonotype has at least ten counts. The chain is built from TRBV7-2 and TRBJ1-1, with D maybe TRBD1 (6 bases). Trimming took 7 bases from V and 1 from J, leaving 13 bases between them. CDR1 and CDR2 (germline): SGHTA, FQGNSA. This CDR3 contains 14 residues. CDR3: CASTWGAGNTEAFF. Here the CDR3 DNA reads TGTGCCAGCACTTGGGGGGCTGGGAACACTGAAGCTTTCTTT. Complete variable domain (other parts from reference TRBV7-2 and TRBJ1-1): GAGVSQSPSNKVTEKGKDVELRCDPISGHTALYWYRQSLGQGLEFLIYFQGNSAPDKSGLPSDRFSAERTGGSVSTLTIQRTQQEDSAVYLCASTWGAGNTEAFFGQGTRLTVV.

The table lists this clonotype with many counts. The chain recombines TRBV24-1 with TRBJ1-3; no clear D gene. Germline V gene sequence: CDR1 KGHDR, CDR2 SFDVKD. This CDR3 spans 14 amino acids. Trimming took 3 bases from V and 0 from J, leaving 5 bases between them. This chain's CDR3 is CATSDPDSGNTIYF. The CDR3 bases are TGTGCCACCAGTGATCCAGACTCTGGAAACACCATATATTTT.

This clonotype was counted a few times. V and J are TRBV20-1 and TRBJ2-2; TRBD1 might be the D (5 bases). This CDR3 comprises 15 residues. CDR1 is DFQATT, CDR2 SNEGSKA, per germline (reference sequence). Trimming took 2 bases from V and 2 from J, leaving 12 bases between them. The CDR3 is CSARSQGINTGELFF. In nucleotides, the CDR3 is TGCAGTGCTAGAAGTCAGGGAATTAACACCGGGGAGCTGTTTTTT.

This clonotype came up a few times. This rearrangement joins TRBV2 to TRBJ1-6; 7 bases fit TRBD1. Germline V gene data show CDR1 as SNHLY and CDR2 as FYNNEI. The CDR3 contains 15 residues. V was pared by 4 bases and J by 6 bases, with 6 bases of the junction left unmatched. The chain's CDR3 is CASSAEGGLNSPLHF. DNA for the CDR3: TGTGCCAGCAGTGCCGAAGGGGGCCTTAATTCACCCCTCCACTTT.

This clonotype was recorded at least ten times. The genes are TRBV6-5 and TRBJ1-1, with D tentatively TRBD1 (6 bases). The CDR3 contains 15 residues. Germline V CDR1 and CDR2: MNHEY, SVGAGI. V shed 1 base and J shed 4 bases, with 13 bases lying between them. CDR3 in amino acids: CASSYFPGAGTEAFF. CDR3 DNA sequence: TGTGCCAGCAGTTACTTCCCGGGGGCGGGCACTGAAGCTTTCTTT.

This clonotype occurred a few times. V usage is TRBV4-3 and J usage is TRBJ1-2; tentative D call: TRBD1 (5 bases). Trimming removed 8 bases from V and 6 bases from J, with 10 bases in between. The CDR3 extends over 11 amino acids. Per the germline V gene, CDR1 is LGHNA and CDR2 is YSLEER. CDR3: CASRSRDGYTF. In DNA, the CDR3 is TGCGCCAGCCGTAGCAGGGATGGCTACACCTTC.

This clonotype appeared a few times. The chain carries TRBV11-2 and TRBJ1-2; unclear D gene. The CDR3 length is 15 residues. Germline CDR1 reads SGHAT; CDR2 reads FQNNGV. Deletions cut 5 bases from V and 5 bases from J, with 18 bases between. The CDR3 spells CASSLDIYGTYGYTF. The DNA of the CDR3 is TGTGCCAGCAGCCTCGACATTTATGGAACGTATGGCTACACCTTC.

This clonotype came up a few times. V and J are TRBV20-1 and TRBJ2-3; 10 bases line up with TRBD2. CDR1 is DFQATT, CDR2 SNEGSKA, per germline (reference sequence). CDR3 length equals 13 residues. J gave up 4 bases and V 3 bases, and 1 base lay outside the gene matches. The CDR3 sequence is CSASGTSADTQYF. In DNA form, the CDR3 reads TGCAGTGCTAGCGGGACTAGCGCAGATACGCAGTATTTT.

This clonotype was counted a few times. The V call is TRBV4-2, the J call TRBJ2-7; 7 nucleotides line up with TRBD1. The CDR3 has 16 residues. Germline CDR1 and CDR2: LGHNA and YNFKEQ. The V gene end was trimmed by 0 bases and the J gene end by 2 bases; junction bases not matched to a gene: 7. The DNA for the CDR3 is TGTGCCAGCAGCCAAGAATCCGGGACAGCTGCCTACGAGCAGTACTTC. Amino acids: CASSQESGTAAYEQYF.

The chain recombines TRBV6-5 with TRBJ2-1, with D possibly matching TRBD2 (5 bases). CDR1 is MNHEY, CDR2 SVGAGI, per germline. This CDR3 has 16 amino acids. The V gene lost 4 bases and the J gene lost 1 base, with 14 bases spanning the gap. CDR3 sequence reads: CASSFSSGVSYNEQFF. DNA of the CDR3: TGTGCCAGCAGTTTCTCGAGCGGAGTGTCCTACAATGAGCAGTTCTTC.

The gene calls are TRBV2 and TRBJ1-5; 9 bases map to TRBD1. This CDR3 region has 15 residues. V shed 4 bases and J 5 bases; nucleotides not matched to a gene: 6. Germline-derived CDR1 and CDR2 are SNHLY and FYNNEI. The CDR3: CASSGETGGDQPQHF. CDR3 in DNA: TGTGCCAGCAGTGGCGAGACAGGGGGGGATCAGCCCCAGCATTTT.

This clonotype was seen a handful of times. The gene calls are TRBV20-1 and TRBJ1-6; D is perhaps TRBD1 (6 bases). This CDR3 spans 14 amino acids. Germline loops: CDR1 DFQATT, CDR2 SNEGSKA (reference sequence). Trimming cost V 1 base and J 6 bases, with 10 bases left between them. CDR3 nucleotides: TGCAGTGCTAGAGCCACAGGGCTTAATTCACCCCTCCACTTT. Amino acid sequence: CSARATGLNSPLHF.

This clonotype was observed a few times. The V gene is TRBV7-2, the J gene TRBJ2-5; D possibly corresponds to TRBD2 (7 bases). This CDR3 region has 14 residues. Germline-derived CDR1 and CDR2 are SGHTA and FQGNSA. The V end lost 3 bases, the J end lost 3 bases, and 11 bases lay between the germline ends. CDR3: CASSFPGGKETQYF. As DNA, the CDR3 is TGTGCCAGCAGCTTTCCGGGGGGCAAAGAGACCCAGTACTTC.

This chain connects TRBV7-2 to TRBJ2-7; D may correspond to TRBD1 or TRBD2 (5 bases each). The CDR3 length is 13 residues. V was cut by 8 bases and J by 7 bases, with 18 bases left in between. CDR1 is SGHTA, CDR2 FQGNSA, per germline. The CDR3 is CASSGTALREQYF. CDR3 DNA: TGTGCCAGCTCCGGGACGGCCCTTCGAGAGCAGTACTTC.

This clonotype came up a few times. The CDR3 region has the DNA TGTGCCAGCGCAGGGTCCTACAATGAGCAGTTCTTC. Translated, it gives CASAGSYNEQFF. The chain joins TRBV2 to TRBJ2-1, with a possible D match to TRBD1 (5 bases). Trimming took off 8 bases at V and 1 base at J, with 6 bases between the two ends. In germline, CDR1 is SNHLY, CDR2 FYNNEI. The CDR3 is 12 residues long. Full variable domain (outside the CDR3, taken from reference TRBV2 and TRBJ2-1): EPEVTQTPSHQVTQMGQEVILRCVPISNHLYFYWYRQILGQKVEFLVSFYNNEISEKSEIFDDQFSVERPDGSNFTLKIRSTKLEDSAMYFCASAGSYNEQFFGPGTRLTVL.

This clonotype was seen many times. The rearrangement uses TRBV7-2 and TRBJ2-1; D unclear. CDR1 and CDR2 from the germline V gene are SGHTA and FQGNSA. Trimming stripped 2 bases from V and 3 bases from J, with 8 bases between. CDR3 size: 14 residues. This chain's CDR3 is CASSLRANYNEQFF. DNA of the CDR3: TGTGCCAGCAGCTTACGGGCCAACTACAATGAGCAGTTCTTC.

J is TRBJ1-1 and V is TRBV10-1; TRBD1 might be the D (5 bases). Trimming left V 4 bases short and J 8 bases short, with 17 bases between. The CDR3 has 14 amino acids. CDR1 and CDR2 from the germline V gene are WNHNN and SYGVQD (reference sequence). For the CDR3, the DNA is TGCGCCAGCAGTGGTGGGGCAACTGGGTACGAAGCTTTCTTT. This codes for CASSGGATGYEAFF.

The chain employs TRBV30 and TRBJ2-3, with D perhaps TRBD1 (5 bases). The V and J ends lost 0 bases and 1 base respectively, with 8 bases between them. The CDR3 spans 14 residues. The germline gives CDR1 GTSNPN, CDR2 SVGIG (reference sequence). The CDR3 is CAWSVTGGTDTQYF. The CDR3 coding sequence is TGTGCCTGGAGTGTAACAGGCGGCACAGATACGCAGTATTTT. Drawing the rest from reference TRBV30 and TRBJ2-3, the complete variable domain is SQTIHQWPATLVQPVGSPLSLECTVEGTSNPNLYWYRQAAGRGLQLLFYSVGIGQISSEVPQNLSASRPQDRQFILSSKKLLLSDSGFYLCAWSVTGGTDTQYFGPGTRLTVL.

The V gene is TRBV6-5, the J gene TRBJ2-7; TRBD2 matches 8 bases. Germline assignment: CDR1 MNHEY and CDR2 SVGAGI. J gave up 13 bases and V 4 bases, and 15 bases lay outside the gene matches. The CDR3 is 14 residues long. For the CDR3, the DNA is TGTGCCAGCAGTTCGTGGCTAGCGGGTCCCCGTTGCTACTTC. Amino acids: CASSSWLAGPRCYF.

This clonotype was seen at least ten times. The rearrangement links TRBV29-1 to TRBJ2-5; 7 bases align to TRBD1. Germline lookup yields CDR1 SQVTM and CDR2 ANQGSEA. The CDR3 is 14 amino acids. Losses at the gene ends were 0 bases for V and 3 bases for J; bases not matched to a gene: 4. This CDR3 is CSVEDHTGEETQYF. The CDR3, as DNA: TGCAGCGTTGAAGATCACACAGGGGAAGAGACCCAGTACTTC.

The table lists this clonotype with a few counts. The chain uses TRBV7-2 and TRBJ1-1; no clear D gene. The CDR3 is 15 residues long. V dropped 5 bases and J dropped 3 bases, with 16 bases sitting between them. Germline CDR1 is SGHTA and CDR2 is FQGNSA. The CDR3 bases are TGTGCCAGCAGCCCCAGACCCGTGGGCCACACTGAAGCTTTCTTT. Amino acids: CASSPRPVGHTEAFF.

The chain joins TRBV6-1 to TRBJ2-2; 14 nucleotides align to TRBD2. V trimming: 6 bases; J trimming: 8 bases; junction bases outside the gene matches: 8. The CDR3 covers 16 residues. In germline, CDR1 is MNHNS, CDR2 SASEGT. The CDR3 sequence: CASSRGTSGRDGELFF. DNA of the CDR3: TGTGCCAGCAGCCGAGGGACTAGCGGGAGAGATGGGGAGCTGTTTTTT.

This clonotype was counted only a few times. The rearrangement links TRBV4-2 to TRBJ1-3; D unresolved. The CDR3 has 15 residues. Per the germline V gene, CDR1 is LGHNA and CDR2 is YNFKEQ. V was clipped by 3 bases and J by 8 bases, with 17 bases between them. The CDR3 sequence is CASSHQFITLDTIYF. In nucleotides, the CDR3 is TGTGCCAGCAGCCACCAGTTTATCACCCTCGACACCATATATTTT.

This clonotype was observed a handful of times. The genes are TRBV10-2 and TRBJ2-1; D tentatively fits TRBD1 or TRBD2 (7 bases each). Germline CDR1 and CDR2: WSHSY and SAAADI. V shed 5 bases and J shed 4 bases, with 21 bases lying between them. The CDR3 extends over 17 amino acids. In nucleotides, the CDR3 is TGCGCCAGCAGTTCCCTCTGGGGAGGGGGCGCATACAATGAGCAGTTCTTC. Encoded protein: CASSSLWGGGAYNEQFF.

This clonotype was seen only a few times. The chain employs TRBV29-1 and TRBJ1-1, with a tentative D call TRBD1 (6 bases). With 6 bases removed from V and 3 bases from J, the gap between germline ends came to 20 bases. The CDR3 length is 15 residues. Per the germline V gene, CDR1 is SQVTM and CDR2 is ANQGSEA. The CDR3 reads CSVYLNTGRYTEAFF. The DNA for the CDR3 is TGCAGCGTGTACCTCAACACAGGGAGATACACTGAAGCTTTCTTT. Full variable domain (missing parts from reference TRBV29-1 and TRBJ1-1): SAVISQKPSRDICQRGTSLTIQCQVDSQVTMMFWYRQQPGQSLTLIATANQGSEATYESGFVIDKFPISRPNLTFSTLTVSNMSPEDSSIYLCSVYLNTGRYTEAFFGQGTRLTVV.